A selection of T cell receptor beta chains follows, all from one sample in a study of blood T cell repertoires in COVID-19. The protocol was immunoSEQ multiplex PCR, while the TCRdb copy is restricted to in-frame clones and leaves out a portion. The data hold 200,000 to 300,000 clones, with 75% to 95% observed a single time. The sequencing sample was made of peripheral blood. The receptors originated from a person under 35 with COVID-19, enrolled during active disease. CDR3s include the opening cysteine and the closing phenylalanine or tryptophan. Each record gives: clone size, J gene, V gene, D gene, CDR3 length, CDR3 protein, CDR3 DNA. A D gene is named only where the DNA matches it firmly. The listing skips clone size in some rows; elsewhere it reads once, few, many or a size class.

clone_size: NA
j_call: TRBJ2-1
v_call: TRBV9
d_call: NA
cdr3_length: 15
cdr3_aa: CASSVGWAPYNEQFF
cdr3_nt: TGTGCCAGCAGCGTAGGATGGGCCCCCTACAATGAGCAGTTCTTC

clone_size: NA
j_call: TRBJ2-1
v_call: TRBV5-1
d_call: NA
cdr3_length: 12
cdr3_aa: CASSPALREQFF
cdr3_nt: TGCGCCAGCAGCCCCGCACTGCGTGAGCAGTTCTTC

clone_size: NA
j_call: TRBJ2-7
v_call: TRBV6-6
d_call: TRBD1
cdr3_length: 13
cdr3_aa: CASSYDRGYEQYF
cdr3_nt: TGTGCCAGCAGTTATGACAGGGGTTACGAGCAGTACTTC

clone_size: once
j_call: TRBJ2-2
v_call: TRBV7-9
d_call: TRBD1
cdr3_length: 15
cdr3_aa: CASSPQGAVTGELFF
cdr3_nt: TGTGCCAGCAGCCCACAGGGGGCGGTCACCGGGGAGCTGTTTTTT

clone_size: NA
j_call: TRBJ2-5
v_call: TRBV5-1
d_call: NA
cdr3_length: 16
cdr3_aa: CASSAGASKWQETQYF
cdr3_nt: TGCGCCAGCAGCGCAGGCGCTAGCAAATGGCAAGAGACCCAGTACTTC

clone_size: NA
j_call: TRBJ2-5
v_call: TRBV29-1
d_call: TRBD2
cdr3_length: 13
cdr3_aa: CSVEDAGGETQYF
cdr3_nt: TGCAGCGTTGAAGATGCGGGGGGGGAGACCCAGTACTTC

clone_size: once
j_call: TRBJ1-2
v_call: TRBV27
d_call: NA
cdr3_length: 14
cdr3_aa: CASSPGGQTYGYTF
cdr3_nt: TGTGCCAGCAGCCCAGGAGGGCAAACCTATGGCTACACCTTC

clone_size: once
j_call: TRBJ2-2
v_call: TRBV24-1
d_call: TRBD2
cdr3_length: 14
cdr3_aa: CATSSGGGTGELFF
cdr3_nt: TGTGCCACCAGTTCGGGAGGGGGCACCGGGGAGCTGTTTTTT

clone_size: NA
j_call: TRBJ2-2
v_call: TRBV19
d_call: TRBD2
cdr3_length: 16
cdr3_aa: CASSARLATNTGELFF
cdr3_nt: TGTGCCAGTAGTGCCCGACTAGCTACGAACACCGGGGAGCTGTTTTTT

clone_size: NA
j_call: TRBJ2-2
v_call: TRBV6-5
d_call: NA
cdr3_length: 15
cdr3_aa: CASSYGRGGPGELFF
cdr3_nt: TGTGCCAGCAGTTACGGAAGGGGGGGACCCGGGGAGCTGTTTTTT

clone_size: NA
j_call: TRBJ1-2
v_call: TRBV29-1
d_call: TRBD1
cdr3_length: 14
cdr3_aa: CSVVGQGLNYGHTF
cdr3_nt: TGCAGCGTCGTGGGACAGGGACTTAACTATGGCCACACCTTC

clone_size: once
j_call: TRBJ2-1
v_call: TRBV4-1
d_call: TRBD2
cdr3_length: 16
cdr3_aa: CASSHTSGRDYNEQFF
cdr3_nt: TGCGCCAGCAGCCACACTAGCGGGAGGGACTACAATGAGCAGTTCTTC

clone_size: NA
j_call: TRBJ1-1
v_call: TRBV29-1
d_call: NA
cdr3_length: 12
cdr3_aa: CSAPEAHTEAFF
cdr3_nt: TGCAGCGCCCCAGAGGCCCACACTGAAGCTTTCTTT

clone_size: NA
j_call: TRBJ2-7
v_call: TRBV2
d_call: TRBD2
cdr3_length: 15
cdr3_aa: CASSLILAGGNEQYF
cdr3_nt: TGTGCCAGCAGTTTAATACTAGCGGGAGGGAACGAGCAGTACTTC

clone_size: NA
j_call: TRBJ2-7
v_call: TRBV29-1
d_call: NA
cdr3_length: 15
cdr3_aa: CSVEGEEGLSYEQYF
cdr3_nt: TGCAGCGTTGAGGGGGAAGAGGGACTCTCCTACGAGCAGTACTTC

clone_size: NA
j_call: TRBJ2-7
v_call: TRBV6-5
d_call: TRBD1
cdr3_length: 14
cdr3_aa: CASRVDRATYEQYF
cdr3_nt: TGTGCCAGCAGGGTGGACAGGGCCACCTACGAGCAGTACTTC

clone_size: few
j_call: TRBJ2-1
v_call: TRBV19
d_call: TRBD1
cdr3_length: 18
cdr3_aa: CASIQIRNDREFYNEQFF
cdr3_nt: TGTGCCAGTATCCAGATTAGGAATGACAGGGAGTTTTACAATGAGCAGTTCTTC

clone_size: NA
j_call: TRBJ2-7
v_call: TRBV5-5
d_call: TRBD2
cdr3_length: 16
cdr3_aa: CASSWIASGAAYEQYF
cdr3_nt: TGTGCCAGCAGCTGGATAGCTAGCGGGGCGGCCTACGAGCAGTACTTC

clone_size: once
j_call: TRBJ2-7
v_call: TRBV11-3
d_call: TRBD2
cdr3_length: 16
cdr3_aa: CASSLVRAGLTYEQYF
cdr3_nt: TGTGCCAGCAGCTTAGTTCGAGCGGGGCTCACCTACGAGCAGTACTTC

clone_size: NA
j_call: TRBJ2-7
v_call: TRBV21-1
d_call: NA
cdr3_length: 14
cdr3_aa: CAEPQVIKAYEQYF
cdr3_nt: TGTGCCGAACCTCAAGTGATCAAAGCTTACGAGCAGTACTTC

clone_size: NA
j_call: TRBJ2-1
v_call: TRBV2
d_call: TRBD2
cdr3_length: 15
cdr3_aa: CASRHEVASGEVQFF
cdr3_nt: TGTGCCAGCAGGCATGAGGTAGCTAGCGGGGAAGTCCAGTTCTTC

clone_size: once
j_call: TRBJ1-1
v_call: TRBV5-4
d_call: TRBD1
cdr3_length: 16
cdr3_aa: CASSLRQGRAHTEAFF
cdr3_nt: TGTGCCAGCAGCTTGCGACAGGGGAGGGCTCACACTGAAGCTTTCTTT

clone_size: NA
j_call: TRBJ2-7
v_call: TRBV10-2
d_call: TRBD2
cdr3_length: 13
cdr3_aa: CASSASGGQKQYF
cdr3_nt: TGCGCCAGTTCGGCTAGCGGGGGGCAAAAGCAGTACTTC

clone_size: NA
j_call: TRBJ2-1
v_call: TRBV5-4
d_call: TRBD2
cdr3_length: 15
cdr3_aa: CASSSGTSPTYEQFF
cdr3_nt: TGTGCCAGCAGCTCCGGGACTAGCCCGACGTATGAGCAGTTCTTC

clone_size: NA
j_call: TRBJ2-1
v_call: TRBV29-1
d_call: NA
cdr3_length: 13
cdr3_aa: CSVDGRAFNEQFF
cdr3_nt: TGCAGCGTTGACGGCAGGGCTTTCAATGAGCAGTTCTTC

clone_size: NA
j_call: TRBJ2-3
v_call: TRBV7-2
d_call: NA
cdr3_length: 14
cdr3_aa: CASSSGLNWDTQYF
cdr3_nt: TGTGCCAGCAGCTCAGGACTGAATTGGGATACGCAGTATTTT

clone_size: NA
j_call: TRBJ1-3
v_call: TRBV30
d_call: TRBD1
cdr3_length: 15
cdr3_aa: CAWSTGQLIGNTIYF
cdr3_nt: TGTGCCTGGAGTACGGGACAGCTAATTGGAAACACCATATATTTT

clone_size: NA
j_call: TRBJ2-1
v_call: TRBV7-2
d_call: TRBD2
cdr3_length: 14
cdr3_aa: CASRPGLAVLEQFF
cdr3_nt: TGTGCCAGCAGGCCGGGACTAGCGGTACTTGAGCAGTTCTTC

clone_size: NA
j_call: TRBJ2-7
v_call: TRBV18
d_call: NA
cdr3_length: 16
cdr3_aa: CASSPRDPVLPYEQYF
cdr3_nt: TGTGCCAGCTCACCGAGGGATCCAGTCCTCCCCTACGAGCAGTACTTC

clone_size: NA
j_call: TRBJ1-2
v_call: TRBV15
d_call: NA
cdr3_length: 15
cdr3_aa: CATSTGRGLLRGYTF
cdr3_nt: TGTGCCACCAGCACGGGCCGGGGATTACTTAGGGGCTACACCTTC

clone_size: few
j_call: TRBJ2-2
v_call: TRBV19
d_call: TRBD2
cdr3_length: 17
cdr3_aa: CASSGRTSGTNTGELFF
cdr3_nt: TGTGCCAGTAGTGGGAGGACTAGCGGAACGAACACCGGGGAGCTGTTTTTT

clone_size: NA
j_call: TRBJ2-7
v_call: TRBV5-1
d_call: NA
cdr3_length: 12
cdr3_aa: CASSSQGDEQYF
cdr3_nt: TGCGCCAGCAGTTCACAGGGAGACGAGCAGTACTTC

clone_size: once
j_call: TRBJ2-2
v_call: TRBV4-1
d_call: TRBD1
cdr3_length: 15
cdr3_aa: CASSPGGAGTGELFF
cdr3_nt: TGCGCCAGCAGCCCAGGGGGCGCGGGCACCGGGGAGCTGTTTTTT

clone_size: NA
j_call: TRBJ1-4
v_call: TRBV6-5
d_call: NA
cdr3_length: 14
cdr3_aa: CASSYTQMNEKLFF
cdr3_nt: TGTGCCAGCAGTTACACCCAGATGAATGAAAAACTGTTTTTT

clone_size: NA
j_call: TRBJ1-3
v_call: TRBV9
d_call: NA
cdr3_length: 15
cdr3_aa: CASSSRGYSGNTIYF
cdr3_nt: TGTGCCAGCAGCAGTAGGGGGTACTCTGGAAACACCATATATTTT

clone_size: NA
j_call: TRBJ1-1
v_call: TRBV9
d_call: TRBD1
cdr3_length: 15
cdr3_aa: CASSVDTGGYTEAFF
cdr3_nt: TGTGCCAGCAGCGTAGATACAGGGGGCTACACTGAAGCTTTCTTT

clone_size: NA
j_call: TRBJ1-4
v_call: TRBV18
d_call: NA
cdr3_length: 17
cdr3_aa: CASSPSLAGISNEKLFF
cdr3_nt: TGTGCCAGCTCACCATCGCTTGCGGGGATCTCGAATGAAAAACTGTTTTTT

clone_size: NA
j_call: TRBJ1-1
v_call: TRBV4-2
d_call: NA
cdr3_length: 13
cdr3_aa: CASSQATGAEAFF
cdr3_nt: TGTGCCAGCAGCCAAGCGACAGGCGCTGAAGCTTTCTTT

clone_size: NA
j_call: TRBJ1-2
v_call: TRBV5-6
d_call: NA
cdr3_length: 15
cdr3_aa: CASSLGPQGHYGYTF
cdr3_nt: TGTGCCAGCAGCTTGGGCCCACAGGGCCACTATGGCTACACCTTC

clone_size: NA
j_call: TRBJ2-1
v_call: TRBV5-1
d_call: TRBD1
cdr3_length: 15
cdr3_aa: CASSFEQGASNEQFF
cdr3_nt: TGCGCCAGCAGCTTCGAACAGGGGGCTAGCAATGAGCAGTTCTTC

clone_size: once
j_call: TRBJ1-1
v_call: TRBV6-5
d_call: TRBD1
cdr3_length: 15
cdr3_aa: CASSSPYRGRTEAFF
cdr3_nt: TGTGCCAGCAGTTCACCCTACAGGGGGAGAACTGAAGCTTTCTTT

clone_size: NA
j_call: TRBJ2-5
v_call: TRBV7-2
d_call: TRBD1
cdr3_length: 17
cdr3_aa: CASSLGIGQGRRETQYF
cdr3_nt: TGTGCCAGCAGCTTAGGAATAGGACAGGGTAGGAGAGAGACCCAGTACTTC

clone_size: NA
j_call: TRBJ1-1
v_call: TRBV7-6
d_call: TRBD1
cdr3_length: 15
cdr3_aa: CASRGGQGLNTEAFF
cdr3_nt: TGTGCCAGCAGGGGCGGACAGGGGTTGAACACTGAAGCTTTCTTT

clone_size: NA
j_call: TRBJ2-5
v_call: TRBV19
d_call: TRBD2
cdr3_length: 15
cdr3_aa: CASSIVTSGKETQYF
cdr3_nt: TGTGCCAGTAGTATCGTGACTAGCGGGAAAGAGACCCAGTACTTC

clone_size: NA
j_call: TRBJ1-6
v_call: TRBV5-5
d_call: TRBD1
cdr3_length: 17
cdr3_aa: CASSQIQGTSYNSPLHF
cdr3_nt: TGTGCCAGCAGTCAGATACAGGGGACCTCCTATAATTCACCCCTCCACTTT

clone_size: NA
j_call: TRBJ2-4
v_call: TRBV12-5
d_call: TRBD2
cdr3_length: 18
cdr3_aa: CASGLVTWEGMAKNIQYF
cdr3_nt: TGTGCTAGTGGTTTGGTGACATGGGAGGGGATGGCCAAAAACATTCAGTACTTC

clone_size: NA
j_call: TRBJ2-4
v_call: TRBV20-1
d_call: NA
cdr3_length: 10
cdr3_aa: CSAFLNIQYF
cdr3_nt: TGCAGTGCTTTTCTAAACATTCAGTACTTC

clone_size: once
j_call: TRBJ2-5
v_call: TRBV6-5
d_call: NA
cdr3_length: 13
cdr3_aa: CASSWALQETQYF
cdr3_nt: TGTGCCAGCAGTTGGGCCCTCCAAGAGACCCAGTACTTC